Given below is one TCR beta chain in context. For the second PCR, which ran for about 6 to 11 cycles, a sample-barcoded 5' primer and a J-beta primer mix were used. Each CDR3 protein is one row after TCRdb ran MiXCR on the 5' RACE reads. The table shows about 1.1 million distinct CDR3 sequences, with roughly two fifths occurring only once. The sample originates from a study of blood T cells in healthy people across ages. Sequencing was carried out using blood. The receptor comes from a man aged 18 to 29 in good health.

CDR3 sequence: CASSPRPVAQPQHF. The CDR3 DNA sequence: TGTGCCAGCAGTCCCAGGCCAGTAGCTCAGCCCCAGCATTTT. The chain uses TRBV12-3 or TRBV12-4 and TRBJ1-5; no definite D call. The germline V and J ends were trimmed by 5 bases and 6 bases, with 14 bases remaining between them. The CDR3 is made up of 14 amino acids.